These 13 T cell receptor beta chains originate from one sample sequenced in a study of shared clonotypes between healthy human individuals. This table comes from immunoSEQ multiplex PCR, and its TCRdb copy is limited to in-frame clones, with some not included. Among approximately 590,000 clones listed, roughly 95% were seen once. Naive CD8 cells lacked CD45RO and underwent positive selection for CCR7, leaving out terminally differentiated effector memory CD45RA+ cells. Sequences were obtained from naive CD8+ T cells sorted from blood. These receptors were collected from a woman aged 25-40 years in good health.

This chain links TRBV11-2 with TRBJ2-5; 8 positions agree with TRBD2. The CDR3 has 15 residues. CDR1 is SGHAT and CDR2 is FQNNGV in the germline V gene. J gave up 2 bases and V 4 bases, and 6 bases lay outside the gene matches. This CDR3 is CASSSTSGGQETQYF. Here the CDR3 DNA reads TGTGCCAGCAGCTCCACTAGCGGAGGGCAAGAGACCCAGTACTTC.

V gene TRBV25-1 combines with J gene TRBJ2-7, with D perhaps matching TRBD1 (6 bases). The CDR3 consists of 18 residues. In germline, CDR1 is MGHDK, CDR2 SYGVNS. Trimming removed 1 base at V and 4 bases at J, with 23 bases between. The CDR3 nucleotides are TGTGCCAGCAGTGAATCGAAAGGTAGGGGACACCGAGAGTACGAGCAGTACTTC. Protein product: CASSESKGRGHREYEQYF.

In this sample, this clone turned up once. The chain links TRBV4-1 to TRBJ2-7; D may be TRBD1 (5 bases). V lost 0 bases, J lost 1 base, and 7 bases lay in between. This CDR3 contains 14 residues. The germline gives CDR1 MGHRA, CDR2 YSYEKL. In DNA form, the CDR3 reads TGCGCCAGCAGCCAAGACAGGGAATCCTACGAGCAGTACTTC. Translation gives CASSQDRESYEQYF.

The V and J genes are TRBV4-1 and TRBJ2-7, with D hard to call. V was clipped by 0 bases and J by 2 bases, with 14 bases between them. The CDR3 is 16 residues long. Germline CDR1 reads MGHRA; CDR2 reads YSYEKL. CDR3 protein: CASSQDRVPKPYEQYF. In nucleotides, the CDR3 is TGCGCCAGCAGCCAAGATCGTGTCCCTAAACCCTACGAGCAGTACTTC.

The chain couples TRBV7-8 to TRBJ2-5; 9 bases match TRBD1. The DNA end favors TRBJ2-7, so the J call may be wrong. The CDR3 loop spans 15 amino acids. CDR1 and CDR2 from the germline V gene are SGHVS and FQNEAQ. The CDR3 DNA reads TGTGCCAGCAGCCCCTCCGGGACAGGGTACTACGAGCAGTACTTC. Encoded protein: CASSPSGTGYYEQYF.

This clone came up once. This chain connects TRBV10-3 to TRBJ2-4, with D possibly being TRBD1 or TRBD2 (7 bases each). The V gene lost 3 bases and the J gene lost 3 bases, with 15 bases spanning the gap. The CDR3 spans 16 residues. The V gene's germline CDR1 is ENHRY and CDR2 SYGVKD. This CDR3 reads CAISETGEGVKNIQYF. The CDR3 DNA is TGTGCCATCAGTGAAACAGGGGAGGGGGTCAAAAACATTCAGTACTTC.

The chain recombines TRBV11-1 with TRBJ2-5; D is ambiguous. The CDR3 has 13 amino acids. The germline CDR1 and CDR2 sequences are SGHAT and FQDESV (reference sequence). V lost 5 bases and J 5 bases, leaving 12 bases between the germline ends. The CDR3 DNA sequence: TGTGCCAGCAGCAACGGGCCGATGGAGACCCAGTACTTC. It specifies CASSNGPMETQYF.

The V call is TRBV4-1, the J call TRBJ1-5; D is perhaps TRBD1 (5 bases). CDR1 is MGHRA, CDR2 YSYEKL, per germline. V was pared by 0 bases and J by 4 bases, with 13 bases between. The CDR3 length is 16 residues. The CDR3 protein is CASSQEGGRENQPQHF. The CDR3 DNA is TGCGCCAGCAGCCAAGAAGGCGGCAGGGAGAATCAGCCCCAGCATTTT.

CDR3 coding DNA: TGCGCCAGCAGCCAAACCGGGTATTACGAGCAGTACTTC. Amino acids: CASSQTGYYEQYF. The chain recombines TRBV4-1 with TRBJ2-7; the D is unclear. The CDR3 covers 13 residues. The germline V gene encodes CDR1 MGHRA and CDR2 YSYEKL. V was clipped by 2 bases and J by 4 bases, with 9 bases between them.

The chain uses TRBV9 and TRBJ2-2; TRBD1 matches 7 bases. The trim removed 4 bases at V and 7 bases at J, leaving 10 bases unmatched. The CDR3 is 15 amino acids. Germline CDR1 reads SGDLS; CDR2 reads YYNGEE. The CDR3 DNA reads TGTGCCAGCAGCCCGGTCCCGTCAGGGGGCGGGGAGCTGTTTTTT. Its translation is CASSPVPSGGGELFF.

This clone was counted only a few times. The chain uses TRBV4-1 and TRBJ1-5, with D unclear. The CDR3 consists of 17 residues. In germline, CDR1 is MGHRA, CDR2 YSYEKL. Trimming cost V 0 bases and J 0 bases, with 12 bases left between them. The CDR3 loop is CASSQDGPSPSNQPQHF. In nucleotides, the CDR3 is TGCGCCAGCAGCCAAGATGGGCCAAGCCCTAGCAATCAGCCCCAGCATTTT.

The chain has TRBV28 and TRBJ2-7; D is ambiguous. The length of the CDR3 is 13 residues. Germline CDR1 is MDHEN and CDR2 is SYDVKM. Trimming left V 6 bases short and J 0 bases short, with 9 bases between. CDR3 nucleotide sequence: TGTGCCAGCAGCTCTAGGGTCTCCTACGAGCAGTACTTC. Translating it yields CASSSRVSYEQYF. The complete variable domain, with remaining parts taken from reference TRBV28 and TRBJ2-7, reads DVKVTQSSRYLVKRTGEKVFLECVQDMDHENMFWYRQDPGLGLRLIYFSYDVKMKEKGDIPEGYSVSREKKERFSLILESASTNQTSMYLCASSSRVSYEQYFGPGTRLTVT.

This clone was seen a single time. This chain joins TRBV2 and TRBJ2-5; D not certain. The J call is doubtful: the DNA matches TRBJ2-7 better. The V gene's germline CDR1 is SNHLY and CDR2 FYNNEI. The CDR3 totals 15 residues. The DNA of the CDR3 is TGTGCCAGCAGTGAATTTTCGGGCGCTAACTACGAGCAGTACTTC. Translated: CASSEFSGANYEQYF.